The sequence of this TCR beta chain was determined in a study of response to subunit inactivated influenza vaccine. Study results and caveats: That few new T cells are recruited by each seasonal influenza vaccination was the authors' suggestion.

This clonotype was counted between two and nine times. Its antigen is not known. The CDR3 spans 14 residues. Germline values: CDR1 MDHEN, CDR2 SYDVKM. V dropped 6 bases and J dropped 2; count of bases not matched to a gene: 6. Via MiXCR, TCRdb re-called the RT-PCR reads, giving one row per CDR3 protein. The profile shows around 490,000 distinct CDR3 sequences, 7.5% to 8.5% of them singletons. V is TRBV28 and J is TRBJ2-7, with 8 positions matching TRBD1. The sequenced sample was PBMCs from blood, obtained around 25 months after vaccination. This clonotype originated in a man between 45 and 75 years old who received an inactivated influenza vaccine. CDR3 residues: CASRDRGGTYEQYF. The CDR3 DNA sequence: TGTGCCAGCAGAGACAGGGGAGGCACCTACGAGCAGTACTTC. The full variable domain, in which reference TRBV28 and TRBJ2-7 provide the parts outside the CDR3, is DVKVTQSSRYLVKRTGEKVFLECVQDMDHENMFWYRQDPGLGLRLIYFSYDVKMKEKGDIPEGYSVSREKKERFSLILESASTNQTSMYLCASRDRGGTYEQYFGPGTRLTVT.